A single sample gave rise to the 31 T cell receptor beta chains below, sequenced in a study of regulatory T cells in long-lasting Graves disease. The time point denotes: newly diagnosed GD, antithyroid drugs for less than 3 months. Construction of the TCR library relied on RNA isolated from PBMCs. Building the TCR beta libraries relied on iRepertoire HTBI primers, and CDR3 regions underwent Arm-PCR. From the multiplex PCR reads, TCRdb called clonotypes with MiXCR, one entry per CDR3 protein. Of roughly 380,000 distinct CDR3 sequences in the sample, around 17% are singletons; the top ten hold roughly 29%. The data also belong to a second study, concerning T cells in Graves' hyperthyroidism and ophthalmopathy.

The material sequenced was peripheral blood mononuclear cells (PBMCs), taken at new diagnosis, from a patient treated with antithyroid drugs. These receptors all stem from a man aged 35-49 years with Graves disease.

This clonotype was observed many times. The chain uses TRBV12-3 or TRBV12-4 and TRBJ2-3; 9 bases match TRBD2. This CDR3 region has 15 residues. With V trimmed by 3 bases and J by 2 bases, 3 bases remained unmatched. As DNA, the CDR3 is TGTGCCAGCAGTTTGGAGGGACTAGCCACAGATACGCAGTATTTT. As protein: CASSLEGLATDTQYF.

The table lists this clonotype with many counts. The chain links TRBV6-1 to TRBJ1-1; D remains ambiguous. The V end was cut by 5 bases, the J end by 1 base, with 11 bases between. From germline, CDR1 is MNHNS and CDR2 SASEGT. The CDR3 has 14 residues. The chain's CDR3 is CASSPSGENTEAFF. In DNA form, the CDR3 reads TGTGCCAGCAGTCCCTCCGGTGAGAACACTGAAGCTTTCTTT.

This clonotype has ten or more counts. CDR3 DNA: TGTGCCTGGACCCAGGGGAGCAATCAGCCCCAGCATTTT. This translates into CAWTQGSNQPQHF. The chain joins TRBV30 to TRBJ1-5, with D perhaps matching TRBD1 (6 bases). Trimming cost V 4 bases and J 1 base, with 8 bases left between them. The CDR3 runs 13 residues. Germline V gene sequence: CDR1 GTSNPN, CDR2 SVGIG (reference sequence).

This clonotype was recorded at least ten times. The CDR3 sequence: CASSPFGHEAFF. The CDR3 DNA is TGTGCCAGCAGCCCCTTCGGGCATGAAGCTTTCTTT. This chain connects TRBV6-1 to TRBJ1-1; D not resolved. CDR1 and CDR2 from the germline V gene are MNHNS and SASEGT. V lost 6 bases and J lost 7, with 12 bases in between. This CDR3 spans 12 amino acids.

This clonotype was found many times. The genes are TRBV30 and TRBJ2-3; 7 bases are shared with TRBD1. The V gene end was trimmed by 1 base and the J gene end by 0 bases; junction bases not matched to a gene: 4. Germline V gene data show CDR1 as GTSNPN and CDR2 as SVGIG (reference sequence). The CDR3 runs to 15 residues. The CDR3 protein is CAWSAGTASTDTQYF. The CDR3 DNA is TGTGCCTGGAGTGCCGGGACAGCTAGCACAGATACGCAGTATTTT.

The V call is TRBV12-3 or TRBV12-4, the J call TRBJ2-7; D remains ambiguous. The V gene lost 6 bases and the J gene lost 2 bases, with 8 bases spanning the gap. This CDR3 region has 12 residues. Here the CDR3 reads CASSNQAYEQYF. CDR3 coding DNA: TGTGCCAGCAGCAACCAGGCCTACGAGCAGTACTTC.

This chain connects TRBV20-1 to TRBJ2-5, with 8 bases aligning to TRBD1. The CDR3 covers 14 residues. J was trimmed by 6 bases and V by 0 bases; bases with no gene match: 6. Germline CDR1 DFQATT, CDR2 SNEGSKA (reference sequence). Written as DNA, the CDR3 is TGCAGTGCTAGAGACGACAGGGGCTTCAAGACCCAGTACTTC. Residues: CSARDDRGFKTQYF.

The chain is built from TRBV6-1 and TRBJ1-2; unclear D gene. CDR3 size: 13 residues. Germline V CDR1 and CDR2: MNHNS, SASEGT. V was trimmed by 7 bases and J by 4 bases, leaving 13 bases between them. CDR3 amino acids: CASTTDKVYGYTF. The CDR3 DNA follows: TGTGCCAGCACTACCGACAAGGTCTATGGCTACACCTTC.

This clonotype was counted many times. The CDR3, as DNA: TGCAGTGCTAGAGATGATCGGGAGTATAGCACTGAAGCTTTCTTT. This codes for CSARDDREYSTEAFF. The chain joins TRBV20-1 to TRBJ1-1; D is unclear. V shed 0 bases and J shed 4 bases, with 15 bases lying between them. CDR3 size: 15 residues. The germline V gene encodes CDR1 DFQATT and CDR2 SNEGSKA (reference sequence).

This clonotype was seen many times. This chain connects TRBV7-9 to TRBJ2-5; D gene unclear. Per germline, CDR1 SEHNR and CDR2 FQNEAQ (reference sequence). The CDR3 runs to 12 residues. Deletions cut 5 bases from V and 7 bases from J, with 11 bases between. The CDR3 bases are TGTGCCAGCAGCCCCGCAGTTGGGACCCAGTACTTC. Translation gives CASSPAVGTQYF.

This clonotype has ten or more counts. The chain recombines TRBV5-1 with TRBJ1-4; D ambiguous. Per the germline V gene, CDR1 is SGHRS and CDR2 is YFSETQ. The CDR3 has 11 residues. V was shortened by 2 bases and J by 12 bases, with 8 bases between the two germline ends. As DNA, the CDR3 is TGCGCCAGCAGCTTCCGGGAGGAACTGTTTTTT. Translated: CASSFREELFF.

This clonotype turned up a few times. The rearrangement joins TRBV5-6 to TRBJ2-6, with unresolved D. The CDR3 spans 16 residues. The germline V gene encodes CDR1 SGHDT and CDR2 YYEEEE. With 0 bases removed from V and 3 bases from J, the gap between germline ends came to 10 bases. This CDR3 is CASSLEERRGANVLTF. The CDR3 coding sequence is TGTGCCAGCAGCTTGGAGGAGAGGCGTGGGGCCAACGTCCTGACTTTC.

The V call is TRBV27, the J call TRBJ2-3; 10 bases map to TRBD1. The J call is doubtful: the DNA matches TRBJ2-5 better. From germline, CDR1 is MNHEY and CDR2 SMNVEV (reference sequence). The CDR3 is 14 residues long. DNA for the CDR3: TGTGCCAGCAGTACTCGACAGGGGGCGGAGACCCAGTACTTC. Residues: CASSTRQGAETQYF.

The sample holds many counts of this clonotype. V gene TRBV30 combines with J gene TRBJ1-1; TRBD1 is a possible D gene (6 bases). V gave up 0 bases and J gave up 1 base, with 9 bases separating them. This CDR3 comprises 14 residues. In germline, CDR1 is GTSNPN, CDR2 SVGIG (reference sequence). For the CDR3, the DNA is TGTGCCTGGAGTGTAGGGACACCGAACACTGAAGCTTTCTTT. This codes for CAWSVGTPNTEAFF.

This chain uses TRBV3-1 with TRBJ1-2; D remains ambiguous. Per the germline V gene, CDR1 is LGHDT and CDR2 is YNNKEL (reference sequence). V was cut by 4 bases and J by 4 bases, with 16 bases left in between. The CDR3 loop spans 15 amino acids. CDR3 region: CASSPGPEGFYGYTF. Here the CDR3 DNA reads TGTGCCAGCAGCCCCGGCCCCGAAGGTTTCTATGGCTACACCTTC.

The table lists this clonotype with many counts. This sequence joins TRBV24-1 and TRBJ2-3; TRBD1 aligns across 7 bases. Per the germline V gene, CDR1 is KGHDR and CDR2 is SFDVKD. This CDR3 is 14 amino acids long. Trimming removed 7 bases from V and 0 bases from J; junction bases left unmatched: 3. As DNA, the CDR3 is TGTGCCACCAGACAGGGACAGAGCACAGATACGCAGTATTTT. As protein: CATRQGQSTDTQYF.

This clonotype was counted a few times. The chain has TRBV19 and TRBJ2-7, with TRBD2 identical over 10 bases. This CDR3 region has 16 residues. V gave up 2 bases and J gave up 2 bases; unmatched junction bases: 6. The germline CDR1 and CDR2 sequences are LNHDA and SQIVND (reference sequence). The CDR3 DNA reads as TGTGCCAGTAGTATATCGGAACTAGCGGGGACCTACGAGCAGTACTTC. It codes for CASSISELAGTYEQYF.

Many counts were recorded for this clonotype. The J gene is TRBJ1-5, the V gene TRBV6-2 or TRBV6-3; tentatively, D is TRBD1 (6 bases). The germline V gene has CDR1 MNHEY and CDR2 SVGEGT. The V end was cut by 7 bases, the J end by 3 bases, with 19 bases between. There are 16 residues in the CDR3. CDR3 loop: CASTSGALPFNQPQHF. The CDR3 coding sequence is TGTGCCAGCACTTCAGGGGCCCTCCCTTTCAATCAGCCCCAGCATTTT.

The rearrangement links TRBV18 to TRBJ1-4; TRBD1 agrees at 7 bases. Trimming cost V 6 bases and J 3 bases; bases outside gene matches: 4. The CDR3 is made up of 14 amino acids. In germline, CDR1 is KGHSH, CDR2 LQKENI. The CDR3, as DNA: TGTGCCAGCTCGCTCAGGGGGGCTAATGAAAAACTGTTTTTT. Translation: CASSLRGANEKLFF.

This clonotype was seen ten or more times. The V call is TRBV7-2, the J call TRBJ1-5; D is uncertain. Trimming stripped 1 base from V and 5 bases from J, with 18 bases between. Per the germline V gene, CDR1 is SGHTA and CDR2 is FQGNSA. This CDR3 is 17 amino acids long. CDR3 amino acids: CASSLVATPGTDQPQHF. The CDR3 region has the DNA TGTGCCAGCAGCTTAGTGGCGACACCTGGTACCGATCAGCCCCAGCATTTT. The whole variable domain, filled in from reference TRBV7-2 and TRBJ1-5, reads GAGVSQSPSNKVTEKGKDVELRCDPISGHTALYWYRQSLGQGLEFLIYFQGNSAPDKSGLPSDRFSAERTGGSVSTLTIQRTQQEDSAVYLCASSLVATPGTDQPQHFGDGTRLSIL.

The chain uses TRBV2 and TRBJ1-1; 7 nucleotides align to TRBD1. The trim removed 8 bases at V and 5 bases at J, leaving 5 bases unmatched. CDR1 and CDR2 (germline): SNHLY, FYNNEI. The length of the CDR3 is 12 residues. Here the CDR3 reads CASGAGGTEAFF. CDR3 DNA sequence: TGTGCCAGCGGGGCAGGGGGGACTGAAGCTTTCTTT.

This clonotype was observed many times. The rearrangement joins TRBV2 to TRBJ2-3; no reliable D call. Trimming shortened V by 6 bases and J by 2 bases, and 6 bases separated the two germline ends. This CDR3 has 12 residues. Germline loops: CDR1 SNHLY, CDR2 FYNNEI. CDR3 DNA sequence: TGTGCCAGCAGCGGAGACACAGATACGCAGTATTTT. It encodes CASSGDTDTQYF. Full variable domain (outside the CDR3, taken from reference TRBV2 and TRBJ2-3): EPEVTQTPSHQVTQMGQEVILRCVPISNHLYFYWYRQILGQKVEFLVSFYNNEISEKSEIFDDQFSVERPDGSNFTLKIRSTKLEDSAMYFCASSGDTDTQYFGPGTRLTVL.

This clonotype showed up many times. The J gene is TRBJ2-7, the V gene TRBV28; TRBD1 agrees at 9 bases. Germline lookup yields CDR1 MDHEN and CDR2 SYDVKM. CDR3 length equals 13 residues. The V segment lost 5 bases and the J segment 6 bases; nucleotides outside the gene matches: 5. In DNA, the CDR3 is TGTGCCAGCAGTCGGGGGGACAGGGTCGAGCAGTACTTC. As protein: CASSRGDRVEQYF.

The CDR3 region has the DNA TGTGCCAGCAGCTTAGACGGCCAACACGAGTATTTT. It translates to CASSLDGQHEYF. V gene TRBV7-6 combines with J gene TRBJ2-3; D unresolved. The germline V gene has CDR1 SGHVS and CDR2 FNYEAQ. This CDR3 is built from 12 residues. V lost 1 base and J lost 13, with 12 bases in between.

This clonotype turned up a few times. The V and J genes are TRBV13 and TRBJ2-5, with D unresolved. CDR3 length equals 14 residues. Trimming removed 5 bases at V and 2 bases at J, with 12 bases between. Per the germline V gene, CDR1 is PRHDT and CDR2 is FYEKMQ (reference sequence). CDR3 in DNA: TGTGCCAGCAGCGAACCGGGTCGACAAGAGACCCAGTACTTC. Protein: CASSEPGRQETQYF.

This chain joins TRBV5-1 and TRBJ2-5; D is unclear. The V and J ends lost 2 bases and 1 base respectively, with 6 bases between them. The CDR3 runs to 13 residues. In germline, CDR1 is SGHRS, CDR2 YFSETQ. Here the CDR3 DNA reads TGCGCCAGCAGCTTTCTAGTCCAAGAGACCCAGTACTTC. Translated, it gives CASSFLVQETQYF.

A remark on this clonotype: Since no conserved phenylalanine or tryptophan closes the CDR3, a read error is the likely cause. No DNA is shown, since the ends of the CDR3 on it are uncertain; the CDR3 is the one TCRdb lists. The V gene is TRBV11-1, the J gene TRBJ2-1; TRBD2 was called by the table and not checked on the DNA. The CDR3 adds up to 16 amino acids, both ends counted. Germline V gene sequence: CDR1 SGHAT, CDR2 FQDESV (reference sequence). CDR3 amino acids: CASSAERGGAADTQYL.

There are many counts of this clonotype. This chain joins TRBV9 and TRBJ2-7; 11 nucleotides match TRBD2. Germline lookup yields CDR1 SGDLS and CDR2 YYNGEE. The CDR3 length is 17 residues. The V and J ends lost 0 bases and 2 bases, in that order; junction bases with no gene match: 7. Written as DNA, the CDR3 is TGTGCCAGCAGCGTAGCGGATAGCGGGGGGGGTACCTACGAGCAGTACTTC. Its translation: CASSVADSGGGTYEQYF.

There are many counts of this clonotype. This chain joins TRBV18 and TRBJ2-7; no clear D gene. This CDR3 contains 14 residues. Germline V gene sequence: CDR1 KGHSH, CDR2 LQKENI. The germline V and J ends were trimmed by 3 bases and 2 bases, with 11 bases remaining between them. In DNA form, the CDR3 reads TGTGCCAGCTCACCTCCGCGGTCGACCTACGAGCAGTACTTC. This gives the protein CASSPPRSTYEQYF.

This clonotype was recorded a few times. V usage is TRBV7-8 and J usage is TRBJ1-2; the D is unclear. CDR3 length: 14 residues. Germline values: CDR1 SGHVS, CDR2 FQNEAQ. V was cut by 1 base and J by 6 bases, with 12 bases left in between. As DNA, the CDR3 is TGTGCCAGCAGCTTAGACACGACCTTCGATGGCTACACCTTC. This encodes CASSLDTTFDGYTF.

A few counts support this clonotype. V usage is TRBV20-1 and J usage is TRBJ2-7; 7 bases align to TRBD1. Germline V gene data show CDR1 as DFQATT and CDR2 as SNEGSKA (reference sequence). The CDR3 spans 14 residues. V lost 3 bases to trimming and J lost 12 bases; unmatched junction nucleotides: 17. CDR3 nucleotide sequence: TGCAGTGCTAGTGCGCCGGGACAGCTTCATTCCCCGTACTTC. This encodes CSASAPGQLHSPYF.